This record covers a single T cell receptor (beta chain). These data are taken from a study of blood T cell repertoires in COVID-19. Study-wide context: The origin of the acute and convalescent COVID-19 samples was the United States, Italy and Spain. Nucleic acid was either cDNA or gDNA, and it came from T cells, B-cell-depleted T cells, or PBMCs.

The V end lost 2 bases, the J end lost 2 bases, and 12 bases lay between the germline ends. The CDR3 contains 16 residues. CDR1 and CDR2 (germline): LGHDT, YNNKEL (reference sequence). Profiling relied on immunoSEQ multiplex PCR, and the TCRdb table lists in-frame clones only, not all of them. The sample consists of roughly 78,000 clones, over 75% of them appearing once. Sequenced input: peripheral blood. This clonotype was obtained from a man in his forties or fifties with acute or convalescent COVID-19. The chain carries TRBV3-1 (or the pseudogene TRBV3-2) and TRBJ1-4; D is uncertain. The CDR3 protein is CASSQFFSATNEKLFF. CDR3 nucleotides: TGTGCCAGCAGCCAATTCTTCTCAGCGACTAATGAAAAACTGTTTTTT.